These 26 T cell receptor beta chains share one sample of origin, sequenced in a study of siplizumab effects on memory and regulatory T cells. Profiled with immunoSEQ multiplex PCR; TCRdb holds only in-frame clones, not every one. Of tens of thousands of clones in the sample, about 95% were seen once. The sequenced sample consisted of CD8+ T cells sorted from blood. These receptors were collected from a human donor in good health.

The rearrangement uses TRBV19 and TRBJ2-7, with no clear D. Trimming cost V 1 base and J 3 bases, with 13 bases left between them. Per the germline V gene, CDR1 is LNHDA and CDR2 is SQIVND (reference sequence). The CDR3 is 15 amino acids. CDR3 sequence reads: CASSIGAGLDYEQYF. The CDR3 DNA follows: TGTGCCAGTAGTATAGGGGCAGGCCTCGACTACGAGCAGTACTTC.

CDR3 sequence (DNA): TGTGCCAGCAGTGACTCGAATTACGGCGGGAGGGCCCACGAGCAGTACTTC. Translated: CASSDSNYGGRAHEQYF. The chain joins TRBV6-4 to TRBJ2-7; TRBD2 matches at 9 bases. V dropped 0 bases and J dropped 5; count of bases not matched to a gene: 11. Per germline, CDR1 MRHNA and CDR2 SNTAGT. The CDR3 totals 17 residues.

This clone has just one count. J is TRBJ2-2 and V is TRBV9, with 10 bases fitting TRBD1. Germline values: CDR1 SGDLS, CDR2 YYNGEE. The ends lost 0 bases at V and 7 bases at J; junction bases unmatched: 9. The CDR3 has 17 residues. CDR3 sequence (DNA): TGTGCCAGCAGCGTAGGGTGGACAGGGGGATCTGACGGGGAGCTGTTTTTT. Encoded protein: CASSVGWTGGSDGELFF. The entire variable domain, with the rest obtained from reference TRBV9 and TRBJ2-2, is as follows: DSGVTQTPKHLITATGQRVTLRCSPRSGDLSVYWYQQSLDQGLQFLIQYYNGEERAKGNILERFSAQQFPDLHSELNLSSLELGDSALYFCASSVGWTGGSDGELFFGEGSRLTVL.

The gene calls are TRBV14 and TRBJ2-7; D gene ambiguous. CDR3 size: 13 residues. Germline loops: CDR1 SGHDN, CDR2 FVKESK. V was pared by 0 bases and J by 4 bases, with 7 bases between. DNA for the CDR3: TGTGCCAGCAGCCAAGAGACGGTATACGAGCAGTACTTC. This encodes CASSQETVYEQYF. Complete variable domain (other parts from reference TRBV14 and TRBJ2-7): EAGVTQFPSHSVIEKGQTVTLRCDPISGHDNLYWYRRVMGKEIKFLLHFVKESKQDESGMPNNRFLAERTGGTYSTLKVQPAELEDSGVYFCASSQETVYEQYFGPGTRLTVT.

The CDR3 bases are TGCGCCAGCAGCTTGGATGACGCGGGAGTTTGGAATGAGCAGTTCTTC. Translating gives CASSLDDAGVWNEQFF. This chain uses TRBV5-1 with TRBJ2-1; TRBD2 matches 7 bases. With V trimmed by 0 bases and J by 7 bases, 10 bases remained unmatched. Germline V lookup: CDR1 SGHRS, CDR2 YFSETQ. The CDR3 runs 16 residues.

The CDR3 DNA sequence: TGTGCCAGCCGTATTAGCGGGGCTAGCACAGATACGCAGTATTTT. It yields the protein CASRISGASTDTQYF. This chain links TRBV7-3 with TRBJ2-3, with 8 bases identical to TRBD2. Unmatched junction bases numbered 7, after V lost 8 bases and J lost 0 bases. Germline-derived CDR1 and CDR2 are SGHTA and FQGTGA. The CDR3 runs to 15 residues.

As to this clone: A much larger clone is a single base away; this may be a read error. V and J are TRBV5-1 and TRBJ2-7; D is undetermined. In germline, CDR1 is SGHRS, CDR2 YFSETQ. CDR3 length: 12 residues. The V end was cut by 0 bases, the J end by 3 bases, with 4 bases between. In DNA form, the CDR3 reads TGCGCCAGCAGCTTGGGGGGCTACGAGCAGTACTTC. Translation gives CASSLGGYEQYF.

V and J are TRBV9 and TRBJ2-6; a possible D gene is TRBD2 (5 bases). The CDR3 extends over 19 amino acids. Germline assignment: CDR1 SGDLS and CDR2 YYNGEE. V was pared by 4 bases and J by 2 bases, with 22 bases between. CDR3 DNA sequence: TGTGCCAGCAGCATCTCGAGGACTTCTCCCGTTGCTGGGGCCAACGTCCTGACTTTC. Amino acid sequence: CASSISRTSPVAGANVLTF.

The chain employs TRBV6-5 and TRBJ2-4; D assignment may be TRBD1 or TRBD2 (7 bases each). Germline loops: CDR1 MNHEY, CDR2 SVGAGI. The V end lost 5 bases, the J end lost 12 bases, and 20 bases lay between the germline ends. The CDR3 runs 14 residues. CDR3 nucleotides: TGTGCCAGCAGTGAACAGGGCAGGGGGGGGCCTCAGTACTTC. This sequence encodes CASSEQGRGGPQYF.

This chain connects TRBV13 to TRBJ2-1, with 9 bases aligning to TRBD2. V lost 6 bases, J lost 4 bases, and 7 bases stayed unmatched. The CDR3 is 15 amino acids. CDR1 and CDR2 (germline): PRHDT, FYEKMQ (reference sequence). The CDR3 nucleotides are TGTGCCAGCAGTCCCGTTGCGGGGGGGTACAATGAGCAGTTCTTC. This translates into CASSPVAGGYNEQFF.

The chain is built from TRBV19 and TRBJ2-7; D is perhaps TRBD2 (6 bases). V lost 3 bases to trimming and J lost 2 bases, with 8 bases between them. CDR3 length: 13 amino acids. Germline V CDR1 and CDR2: LNHDA, SQIVND (reference sequence). The CDR3 loop reads CASSISGTYEQYF. The CDR3 DNA sequence: TGTGCCAGTAGTATTAGCGGCACCTACGAGCAGTACTTC.

The chain is built from TRBV5-4 and TRBJ2-5; D unclear. Trimming removed 3 bases at V and 4 bases at J, with 16 bases between. Germline V gives CDR1 SGHNT, CDR2 YYREEE (reference sequence). The CDR3 covers 15 residues. CDR3 coding DNA: TGTGCCAGCAGCTACGCCACGGTGGGGTCAGAGACCCAGTACTTC. This translates into CASSYATVGSETQYF.

Here the CDR3 reads CASSARLAGIYEQYF. DNA for the CDR3: TGTGCCAGCAGCGCGCGACTAGCGGGAATCTACGAGCAGTACTTC. The V and J genes are TRBV9 and TRBJ2-7; 11 nucleotides align to TRBD2. With 3 bases clipped from V and 3 bases from J, the junction kept 5 bases outside the gene matches. CDR1 and CDR2 from the germline V gene are SGDLS and YYNGEE. The CDR3 has 15 amino acids.

The CDR3 sequence is CASSQAKSTNEKLFF. The CDR3 DNA is TGTGCCAGCAGCCAAGCCAAGTCAACTAATGAAAAACTGTTTTTT. The J gene is TRBJ1-4, the V gene TRBV4-2, with D hard to call. The germline CDR1 and CDR2 sequences are LGHNA and YNFKEQ. The CDR3 loop spans 15 amino acids. V was cut by 1 base and J by 0 bases, with 6 bases left in between.

The V gene is TRBV4-1, the J gene TRBJ2-2; D is unresolved. V was shortened by 2 bases and J by 7 bases, with 11 bases between the two germline ends. This CDR3 has 14 residues. Germline V lookup: CDR1 MGHRA, CDR2 YSYEKL. The CDR3 sequence is CASSQKWSGGELFF. The DNA of the CDR3 is TGCGCCAGCAGCCAAAAATGGAGTGGCGGGGAGCTGTTTTTT.

The chain employs TRBV27 and TRBJ2-7; the match to TRBD1 covers 12 bases. CDR1 is MNHEY and CDR2 is SMNVEV in the germline V gene (reference sequence). The trim removed 5 bases at V and 3 bases at J, leaving 5 bases unmatched. The CDR3 has 15 amino acids. The CDR3 spells CASSHRDRGLYEQYF. The CDR3 DNA follows: TGTGCCAGCAGTCACCGGGACAGGGGGCTCTACGAGCAGTACTTC.

This chain joins TRBV9 and TRBJ2-1; unclear D gene. This CDR3 contains 11 residues. V was shortened by 4 bases and J by 8 bases, with 7 bases between the two germline ends. In germline, CDR1 is SGDLS, CDR2 YYNGEE. This CDR3 reads CASSQGDEQFF. The CDR3 region has the DNA TGTGCCAGCAGCCAAGGAGATGAGCAGTTCTTC.

The J gene is TRBJ2-1, the V gene TRBV7-3; 8 bases are shared with TRBD2. V gave up 2 bases and J gave up 8 bases; unmatched junction bases: 8. Germline V gene lookup returns CDR1 SGHTA and CDR2 FQGTGA. The CDR3 is made up of 15 amino acids. Here the CDR3 DNA reads TGTGCCAGCAGCTTACCGGCGGGAGGAGGTGATGAGCAGTTCTTC. It translates to CASSLPAGGGDEQFF.

The V call is TRBV21-1, the J call TRBJ2-1; TRBD2 was called by the table and not checked on the DNA. TRBV21-1 is recorded as a pseudogene. The CDR3 sequence is 17 residues long. In DNA form, the CDR3 reads TGTGCCAGCAGCAAAGGCTCCTGGGATAGCGGAAACAATGAGCAGTTCTTC. Translation: CASSKGSWDSGNNEQFF.

V and J are TRBV5-1 and TRBJ2-2; no firm D call. CDR3 length equals 14 residues. CDR1 is SGHRS and CDR2 is YFSETQ in the germline V gene. The V end was cut by 1 base, the J end by 3 bases, with 7 bases between. The CDR3: CASSLRVDTGELFF. CDR3 coding DNA: TGCGCCAGCAGCTTGAGGGTCGACACCGGGGAGCTGTTTTTT.

V gene TRBV11-2 combines with J gene TRBJ2-7; tentative D call: TRBD1 (6 bases). V lost 0 bases to trimming and J lost 5 bases, with 11 bases between them. Per the germline V gene, CDR1 is SGHAT and CDR2 is FQNNGV. This CDR3 has 14 residues. The CDR3 nucleotides read TGTGCCAGCAGCTTAGAGGGGGCCCTAAACGAGCAGTACTTC. This sequence encodes CASSLEGALNEQYF.

The chain recombines TRBV19 with TRBJ2-7; 11 bases match TRBD1. The CDR3 covers 14 residues. The trim removed 5 bases at V and 3 bases at J, leaving 3 bases unmatched. Germline lookup yields CDR1 LNHDA and CDR2 SQIVND (reference sequence). CDR3 region: CASSSGTGGYEQYF. CDR3 DNA sequence: TGTGCCAGTAGTTCAGGGACAGGGGGCTACGAGCAGTACTTC. Looking up the rest from reference TRBV19 and TRBJ2-7 gives the full variable domain: DGGITQSPKYLFRKEGQNVTLSCEQNLNHDAMYWYRQDPGQGLRLIYYSQIVNDFQKGDIAEGYSVSREKKESFPLTVTSAQKNPTAFYLCASSSGTGGYEQYFGPGTRLTVT.

The rearrangement joins TRBV21-1 to TRBJ2-4. TRBV21-1 is noted as a pseudogene. The CDR3 is 17 amino acids. The CDR3 sequence is CASSHFRTTGPKNIQYF. The CDR3 nucleotides read TGTGCCAGCAGCCACTTTAGGACGACCGGGCCCAAAAACATTCAGTACTTC.

This chain joins TRBV27 and TRBJ1-4; no definite D call. The CDR3 totals 13 residues. With 3 bases removed from V and 8 bases from J, the gap between germline ends came to 10 bases. The germline CDR1 and CDR2 sequences are MNHEY and SMNVEV (reference sequence). CDR3 protein: CASSLGGLEKLFF. The CDR3 DNA follows: TGTGCCAGCAGTTTGGGTGGCTTGGAAAAACTGTTTTTT.

This chain links TRBV7-9 with TRBJ2-7; D possibly matches TRBD1 or TRBD2 (5 bases each). Trimming took 7 bases from V and 1 from J, leaving 11 bases between them. Germline lookup yields CDR1 SEHNR and CDR2 FQNEAQ (reference sequence). This CDR3 contains 13 residues. Written as DNA, the CDR3 is TGTGCCAGCAACAAGGGACCTTCCTACGAGCAGTACTTC. It codes for CASNKGPSYEQYF.

A single count supports this clone. The chain couples TRBV2 to TRBJ2-3; D gene uncertain. Germline V CDR1 and CDR2: SNHLY, FYNNEI. This CDR3 is 15 amino acids long. V was pared by 4 bases and J by 1 base, with 12 bases between. The CDR3: CASSGYEPGTDTQYF. The CDR3 nucleotides are TGTGCCAGCAGTGGATACGAGCCCGGCACAGATACGCAGTATTTT.